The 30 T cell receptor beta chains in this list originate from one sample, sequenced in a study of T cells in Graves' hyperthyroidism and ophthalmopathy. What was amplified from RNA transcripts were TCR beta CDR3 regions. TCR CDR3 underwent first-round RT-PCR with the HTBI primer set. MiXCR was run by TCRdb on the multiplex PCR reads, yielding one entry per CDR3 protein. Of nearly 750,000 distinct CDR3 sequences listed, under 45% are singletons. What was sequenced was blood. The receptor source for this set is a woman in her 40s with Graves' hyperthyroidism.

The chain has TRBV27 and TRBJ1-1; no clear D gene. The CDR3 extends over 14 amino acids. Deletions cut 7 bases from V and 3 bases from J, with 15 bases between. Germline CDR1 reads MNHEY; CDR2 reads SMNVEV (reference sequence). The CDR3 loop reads CASTLREGDTEAFF. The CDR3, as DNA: TGTGCCAGCACCCTTAGGGAGGGAGACACTGAAGCTTTCTTT.

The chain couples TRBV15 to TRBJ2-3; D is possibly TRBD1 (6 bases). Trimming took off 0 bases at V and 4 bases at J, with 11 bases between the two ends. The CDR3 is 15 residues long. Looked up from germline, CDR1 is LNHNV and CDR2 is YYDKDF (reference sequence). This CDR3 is CATSRDQGKSDTQYF. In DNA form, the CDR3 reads TGTGCCACCAGCAGAGATCAGGGGAAGTCAGATACGCAGTATTTT.

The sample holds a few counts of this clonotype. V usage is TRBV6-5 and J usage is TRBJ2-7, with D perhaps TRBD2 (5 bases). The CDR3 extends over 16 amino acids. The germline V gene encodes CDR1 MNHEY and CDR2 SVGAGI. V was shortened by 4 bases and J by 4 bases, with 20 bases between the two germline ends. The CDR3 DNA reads TGTGCCAGCAGTTCCCCGAGGGAGTCGTCGACTTACGAGCAGTACTTC. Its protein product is CASSSPRESSTYEQYF.

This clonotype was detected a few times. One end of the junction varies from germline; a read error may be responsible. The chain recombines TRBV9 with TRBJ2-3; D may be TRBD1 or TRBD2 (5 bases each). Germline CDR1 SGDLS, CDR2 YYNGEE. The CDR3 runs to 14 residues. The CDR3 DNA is TGTGCCAGCAGCGCCGACCGGGGCACGGATACGCAGTATTTT. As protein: CASSADRGTDTQYF.

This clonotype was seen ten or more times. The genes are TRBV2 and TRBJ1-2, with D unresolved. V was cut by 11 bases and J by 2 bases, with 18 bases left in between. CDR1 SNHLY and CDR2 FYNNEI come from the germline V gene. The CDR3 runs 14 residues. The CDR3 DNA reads TGTGCCGATTTTACCGATAATGTAAACTATGGCTACACCTTC. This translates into CADFTDNVNYGYTF.

CDR3 protein: CASRDRPYEQYF. Written as DNA, the CDR3 is TGTGCCAGCAGAGACAGGCCCTACGAGCAGTACTTC. The gene calls are TRBV2 and TRBJ2-7; TRBD1 is a possible D gene (6 bases). V gave up 6 bases and J gave up 2 bases, with 8 bases separating them. The CDR3 spans 12 residues. The germline CDR1 and CDR2 sequences are SNHLY and FYNNEI.

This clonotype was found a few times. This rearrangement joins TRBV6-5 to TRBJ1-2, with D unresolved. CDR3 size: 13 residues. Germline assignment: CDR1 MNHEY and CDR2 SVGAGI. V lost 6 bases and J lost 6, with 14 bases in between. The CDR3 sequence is CASSSWSLHGYTF. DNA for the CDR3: TGTGCCAGCAGCTCGTGGTCCTTACATGGCTACACCTTC.

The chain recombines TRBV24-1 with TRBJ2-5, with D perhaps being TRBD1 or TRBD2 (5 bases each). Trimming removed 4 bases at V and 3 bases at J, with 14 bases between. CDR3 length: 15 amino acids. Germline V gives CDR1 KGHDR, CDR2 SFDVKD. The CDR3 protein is CATSDAGTGKETQYF. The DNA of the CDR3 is TGTGCCACCAGTGACGCCGGGACGGGGAAAGAGACCCAGTACTTC.

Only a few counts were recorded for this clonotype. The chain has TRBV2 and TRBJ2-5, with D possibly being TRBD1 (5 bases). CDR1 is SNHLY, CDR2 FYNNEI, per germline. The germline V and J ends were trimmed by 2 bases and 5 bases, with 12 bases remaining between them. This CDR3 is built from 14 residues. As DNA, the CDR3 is TGTGCCAGCAGTGAACAGGGTCAATTTGAGACCCAGTACTTC. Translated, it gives CASSEQGQFETQYF.

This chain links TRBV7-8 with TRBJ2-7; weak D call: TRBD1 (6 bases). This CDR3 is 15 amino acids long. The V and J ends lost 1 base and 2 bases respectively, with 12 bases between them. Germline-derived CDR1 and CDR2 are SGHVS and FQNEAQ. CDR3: CASSLETPGAYEQYF. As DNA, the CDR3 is TGTGCCAGCAGCTTAGAGACTCCAGGGGCCTACGAGCAGTACTTC.

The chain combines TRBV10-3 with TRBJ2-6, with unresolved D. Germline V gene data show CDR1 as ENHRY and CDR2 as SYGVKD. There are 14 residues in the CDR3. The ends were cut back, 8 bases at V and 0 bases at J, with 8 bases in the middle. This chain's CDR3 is CAILGNSGANVLTF. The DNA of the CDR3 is TGTGCCATCCTGGGCAACTCTGGGGCCAACGTCCTGACTTTC.

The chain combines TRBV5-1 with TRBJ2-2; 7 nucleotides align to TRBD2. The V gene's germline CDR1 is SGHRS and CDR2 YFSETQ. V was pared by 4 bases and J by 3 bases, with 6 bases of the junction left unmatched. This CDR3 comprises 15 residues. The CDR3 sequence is CASSGRGTDTGELFF. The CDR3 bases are TGCGCCAGCAGCGGGCGGGGGACCGACACCGGGGAGCTGTTTTTT. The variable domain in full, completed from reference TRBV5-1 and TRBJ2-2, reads KAGVTQTPRYLIKTRGQQVTLSCSPISGHRSVSWYQQTPGQGLQFLFEYFSETQRNKGNFPGRFSGRQFSNSRSEMNVSTLELGDSALYLCASSGRGTDTGELFFGEGSRLTVL.

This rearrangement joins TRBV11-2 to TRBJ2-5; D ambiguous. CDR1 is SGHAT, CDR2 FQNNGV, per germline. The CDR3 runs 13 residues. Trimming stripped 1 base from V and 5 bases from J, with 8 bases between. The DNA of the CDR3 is TGTGCCAGCAGCTTAGGCCCACACGAGACCCAGTACTTC. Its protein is CASSLGPHETQYF.

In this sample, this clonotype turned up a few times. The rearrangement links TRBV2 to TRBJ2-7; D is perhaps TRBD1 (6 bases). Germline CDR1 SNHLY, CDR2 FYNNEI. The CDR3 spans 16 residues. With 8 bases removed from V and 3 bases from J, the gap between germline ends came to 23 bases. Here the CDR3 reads CASGDDGTGNRYEQYF. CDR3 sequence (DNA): TGTGCCAGCGGGGACGACGGAACAGGGAACCGCTACGAGCAGTACTTC.

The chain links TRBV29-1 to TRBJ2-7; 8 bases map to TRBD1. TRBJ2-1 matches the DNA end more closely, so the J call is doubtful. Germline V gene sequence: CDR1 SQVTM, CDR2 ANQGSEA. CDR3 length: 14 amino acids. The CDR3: CSVDDRGQDNEQFF. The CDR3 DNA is TGCAGCGTTGATGACAGGGGACAGGACAATGAGCAGTTCTTC.

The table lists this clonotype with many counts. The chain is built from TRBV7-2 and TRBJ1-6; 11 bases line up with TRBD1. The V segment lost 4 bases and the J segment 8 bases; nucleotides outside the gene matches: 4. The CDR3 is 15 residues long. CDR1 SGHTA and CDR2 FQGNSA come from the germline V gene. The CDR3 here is CASSSRGQGDSPLHF. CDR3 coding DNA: TGTGCCAGCAGCTCAAGGGGACAGGGGGATTCACCCCTCCACTTT.

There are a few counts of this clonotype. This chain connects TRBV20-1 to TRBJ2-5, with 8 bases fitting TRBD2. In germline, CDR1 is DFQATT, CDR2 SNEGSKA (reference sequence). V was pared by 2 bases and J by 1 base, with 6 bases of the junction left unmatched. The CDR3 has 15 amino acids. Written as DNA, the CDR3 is TGCAGTGCTAGAAACGGGGGGGAAGGCCAAGAGACCCAGTACTTC. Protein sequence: CSARNGGEGQETQYF.

The CDR3 DNA is TGCAGCGTTATGTCTGGGGCCAACGTCCTGACTTTC. Residues: CSVMSGANVLTF. V is TRBV29-1 and J is TRBJ2-6, with D uncertain. Germline CDR1 is SQVTM and CDR2 is ANQGSEA. V was cut by 5 bases and J by 1 base, with 3 bases left in between. CDR3 size: 12 residues.

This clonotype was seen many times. DNA for the CDR3: TGCAGCGTTGAAGGGGGCGGTAGCTCTGGGGCCAACGTCCTGACTTTC. It encodes CSVEGGGSSGANVLTF. The chain combines TRBV29-1 with TRBJ2-6, with D perhaps TRBD1 (5 bases). Germline V lookup: CDR1 SQVTM, CDR2 ANQGSEA. Trimming pared 1 base from V and 0 bases from J, leaving 10 bases between. The CDR3 spans 16 residues.

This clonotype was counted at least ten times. CDR3 protein: CATTQKGDNQPQHF. The CDR3 bases are TGTGCCACAACCCAAAAGGGGGATAATCAGCCCCAGCATTTT. The chain combines TRBV7-8 with TRBJ1-5; maybe TRBD1 (6 bases). CDR3 size: 14 residues. Trimming took 10 bases from V and 4 from J, leaving 17 bases between them. Per the germline V gene, CDR1 is SGHVS and CDR2 is FQNEAQ.

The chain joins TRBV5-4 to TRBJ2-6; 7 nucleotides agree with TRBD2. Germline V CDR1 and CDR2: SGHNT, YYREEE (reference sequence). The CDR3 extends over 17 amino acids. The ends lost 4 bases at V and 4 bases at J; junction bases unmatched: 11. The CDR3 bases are TGTGCCAGCAGCCCCGGACTAGGCCTTGACGGGGCCAACGTCCTGACTTTC. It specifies CASSPGLGLDGANVLTF. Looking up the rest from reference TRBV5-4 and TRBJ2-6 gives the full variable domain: ETGVTQSPTHLIKTRGQQVTLRCSSQSGHNTVSWYQQALGQGPQFIFQYYREEENGRGNFPPRFSGLQFPNYSSELNVNALELDDSALYLCASSPGLGLDGANVLTFGAGSRLTVL.

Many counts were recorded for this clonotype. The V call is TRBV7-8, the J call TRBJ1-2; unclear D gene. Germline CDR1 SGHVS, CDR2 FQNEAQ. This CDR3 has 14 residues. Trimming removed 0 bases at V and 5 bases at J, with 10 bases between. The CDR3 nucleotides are TGTGCCAGCAGCTTAGCGGTCAGATTATATGGCTACACCTTC. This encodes CASSLAVRLYGYTF.

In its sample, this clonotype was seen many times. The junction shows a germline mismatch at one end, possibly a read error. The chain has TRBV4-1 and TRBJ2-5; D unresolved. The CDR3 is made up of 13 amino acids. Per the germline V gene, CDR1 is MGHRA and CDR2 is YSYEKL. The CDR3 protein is CASSLTAQETQYF. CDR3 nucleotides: TGTGCCAGTAGTCTAACAGCCCAAGAGACCCAGTACTTC.

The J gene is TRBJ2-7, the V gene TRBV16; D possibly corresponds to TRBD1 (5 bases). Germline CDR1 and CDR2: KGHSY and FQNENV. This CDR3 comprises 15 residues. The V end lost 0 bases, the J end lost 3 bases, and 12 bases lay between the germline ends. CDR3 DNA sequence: TGTGCCAGCAGCCAATCTTTAGGGGATTACTACGAGCAGTACTTC. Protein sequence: CASSQSLGDYYEQYF.

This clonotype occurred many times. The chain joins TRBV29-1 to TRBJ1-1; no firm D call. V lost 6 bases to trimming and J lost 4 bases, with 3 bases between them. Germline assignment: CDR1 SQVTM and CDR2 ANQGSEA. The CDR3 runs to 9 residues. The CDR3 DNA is TGCAGCGTAGGCACTGAAGCTTTCTTT. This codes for CSVGTEAFF.

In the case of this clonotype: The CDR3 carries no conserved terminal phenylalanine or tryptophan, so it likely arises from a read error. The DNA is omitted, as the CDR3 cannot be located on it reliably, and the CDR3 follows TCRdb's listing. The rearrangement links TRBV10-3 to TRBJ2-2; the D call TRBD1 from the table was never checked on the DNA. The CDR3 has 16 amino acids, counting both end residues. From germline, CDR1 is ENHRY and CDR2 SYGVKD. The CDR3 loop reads CAIPRSSGANTGELVL.

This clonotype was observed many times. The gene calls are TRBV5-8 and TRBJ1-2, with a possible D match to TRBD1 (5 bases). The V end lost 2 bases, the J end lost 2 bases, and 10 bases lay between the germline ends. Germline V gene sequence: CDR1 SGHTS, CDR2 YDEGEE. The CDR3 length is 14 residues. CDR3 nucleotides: TGTGCCAGCAGCTTCTTTTCAGGGAACTATGGCTACACCTTC. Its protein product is CASSFFSGNYGYTF.

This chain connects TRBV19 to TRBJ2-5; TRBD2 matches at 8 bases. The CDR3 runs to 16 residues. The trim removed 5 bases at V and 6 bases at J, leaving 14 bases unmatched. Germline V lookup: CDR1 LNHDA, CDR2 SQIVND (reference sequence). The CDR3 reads CASSSAGGARFKTQYF. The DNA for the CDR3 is TGTGCCAGTAGTTCCGCCGGGGGGGCGCGATTTAAGACCCAGTACTTC.

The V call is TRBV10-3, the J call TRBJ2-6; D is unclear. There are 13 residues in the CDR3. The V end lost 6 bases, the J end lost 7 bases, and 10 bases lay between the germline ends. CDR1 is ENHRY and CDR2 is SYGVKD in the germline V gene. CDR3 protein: CAIRVDLANVLTF. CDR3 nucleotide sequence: TGTGCCATCAGGGTGGATTTAGCCAACGTCCTGACTTTC.

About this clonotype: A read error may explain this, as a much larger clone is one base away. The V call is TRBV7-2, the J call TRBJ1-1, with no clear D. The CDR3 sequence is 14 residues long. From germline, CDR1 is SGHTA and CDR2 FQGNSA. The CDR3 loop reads CGSSLGAGMTEAFF. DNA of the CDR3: TGTGGCAGCAGCTTAGGAGCGGGGATGACTGAAGCTTTCTTT.